This TCR beta chain derives from a study of blood T cell repertoires in COVID-19. The overall study: Both acute and convalescent COVID-19 samples were obtained from the United States, Italy and Spain. Sources were T cells, B-cell-depleted T cells, or PBMCs; the material itself was cDNA or gDNA.

Up to 2 weeks before entering the study, exposed participants had met a COVID-19 case. Repertoires were generated with immunoSEQ multiplex PCR, while TCRdb's copy carries only in-frame clones and drops some. Here the sample spans approximately 270,000 clones, about 91% being singletons. The CDR3 totals 15 residues. The V gene lost 0 bases and the J gene lost 4 bases, with 10 bases spanning the gap. The germline V gene has CDR1 SGHRS and CDR2 YFSETQ. V usage is TRBV5-1 and J usage is TRBJ1-4; D not resolved. The sequenced sample consisted of PBMCs or T cells enriched from blood (not recorded which). The TCR originated in a man aged 40-50 years who had been exposed to COVID-19. The chain's CDR3 is CASSLAFGSNEKLFF. Here the CDR3 DNA reads TGCGCCAGCAGCTTGGCCTTTGGGAGTAATGAAAAACTGTTTTTT. The whole variable domain, remainder taken from reference TRBV5-1 and TRBJ1-4, is KAGVTQTPRYLIKTRGQQVTLSCSPISGHRSVSWYQQTPGQGLQFLFEYFSETQRNKGNFPGRFSGRQFSNSRSEMNVSTLELGDSALYLCASSLAFGSNEKLFFGSGTQLSVL.